This note documents a single T cell receptor (beta chain) sequence. No antigen is known for it. The record has no base qualities; no much larger clone is one base away. TCRbeta CDR3 regions were amplified from genomic DNA using the immunoSEQ Assay, a bias-controlled multiplex PCR. As for the authors' bioinformatics: The number of nucleated cells in each sample was estimated by amplification of reference gene primers within the assay. To quantify the absolute abundance of each unique TCRbeta CDR3 rearrangement, sequence reads were collapsed and filtered. For each sample, productive Simpson clonality was calculated as the square root of Simpson's diversity index over productive rearrangements. In its TCRdb copy, this immuneACCESS table keeps in-frame sequences only and misses some clones. Where compared with another copy, unresolved V genes explain less than half of these, and the others have no known cause. V, J and clone size were drawn from that table, and D and trimming were deduced from the DNA. Here the sample has 35,000 to 55,000 clones; roughly 69% occur a single time. Around 5.9% of the sample is taken by the ten largest.

CDR1 and CDR2 are drawn from the germline V gene: SGHDT, YYEEEE. Measured from the cysteine to the phenylalanine, the CDR3 is 15 residues long. The kept DNA is CDR3 alone, 45 bases in frame from the first base. V lost 2 bases and J lost 4 bases, and the count of bases not matched to a germline gene is 8. The data originate from a study of blood T cell repertoires in COVID-19 (dated by TCRdb to 2019 to 2021). Study-wide context: Collaborator samples came from the United States, Italy and Spain and covered acute and convalescent phases of COVID-19. The samples were drawn from the first 160 participants of the ongoing ImmuneRACE study and from 950 to 1,500 subjects provided by 6 global collaborators. The repertoires were released in a freely available public database meant as a resource for research on the immune response to SARS-CoV-2. Sample metadata almost always included a de-identified subject ID, COVID-19 status, age in years and sex. Subjects who had been exposed to COVID-19, were actively infected with it, or had recovered from it provided the deeply sampled blood TCRbeta repertoires that made up the dataset. The material from the prospective study consisted of cDNA or gDNA derived from T cells, B-cell-depleted T cells, or PBMCs. Where available, HLA class I and class II types were taken from metadata supplied by the sample provider and were not determined by assay-based typing.

Here is what the overall study found, with its caveats: The amount of clinical and demographic metadata varied by source and participant and was provided uncurated.

Whole blood was collected in K2EDTA tubes by collaborating institutions according to the institutions' own protocols. For TCRbeta analysis, collaborators shipped samples as frozen whole blood, isolated PBMCs, or DNA extracted from either of those sample types. This sequence originates from a man at least 80 years old with acute or convalescent COVID-19. The sample was peripheral blood. The chain is encoded by TRBV5-6 joined to TRBJ1-1; the junction holds 7 bases that match TRBD1. The nucleotide sequence reads TGTGCCAGCAGCTTCCGAGGGGGCCGGATCACTGAAGCTTTCTTT. The translation is CASSFRGGRITEAFF. Where the CDR3 stops, the reference TRBV5-6 and TRBJ1-1 genes take over; the full variable domain is DAGVTQSPTHLIKTRGQQVTLRCSPKSGHDTVSWYQQALGQGPQFIFQYYEEEERQRGNFPDRFSGHQFPNYSSELNVNALLLGDSALYLCASSFRGGRITEAFFGQGTRLTVV.